This entry lists 17 T cell receptor beta chains sequenced from one sample in a study of control samples from healthy donors and cancer patients. Data came from immunoSEQ multiplex PCR; TCRdb stores just in-frame clones and leaves some out. This sample has tens of thousands of clones, with about 89% found just once. The sequenced sample consisted of blood. The receptors come from a woman aged 30 to 39 in good health.

The chain is built from TRBV30 and TRBJ1-2; D not resolved. CDR1 and CDR2 from the germline V gene are GTSNPN and SVGIG (reference sequence). The CDR3 loop spans 11 amino acids. V was trimmed by 1 base and J by 7 bases, leaving 7 bases between them. The CDR3: CAWSDRVGYTF. CDR3 bases: TGTGCCTGGAGTGATAGGGTTGGCTACACCTTC.

This sequence joins TRBV4-2 and TRBJ2-5; unclear D gene. Germline lookup yields CDR1 LGHNA and CDR2 YNFKEQ. V dropped 5 bases and J dropped 3 bases, with 7 bases sitting between them. This CDR3 is built from 12 residues. The DNA for the CDR3 is TGTGCCAGCAGCATTTCTAAAGAGACCCAGTACTTC. It translates to CASSISKETQYF.

The chain employs TRBV28 and TRBJ1-3; unclear D gene. The CDR3 is 14 amino acids. The V end lost 7 bases, the J end lost 9 bases, and 19 bases lay between the germline ends. CDR1 and CDR2 (germline): MDHEN, SYDVKM. The CDR3 coding sequence is TGTGCCAGCACCCTGGGAAGGCCGCGTGCCACCATATATTTT. Translated, it gives CASTLGRPRATIYF.

On this clone: The identical CDR3 is also encoded by other nucleotide sequences in the sample. CDR3 residues: CSASRAQETQYF. The CDR3 DNA is TGCAGTGCTAGTCGTGCACAAGAGACCCAGTACTTC. The rearrangement links TRBV20-1 to TRBJ2-5; no firm D call. Germline V gene data show CDR1 as DFQATT and CDR2 as SNEGSKA (reference sequence). The CDR3 length is 12 residues. The V gene lost 3 bases and the J gene lost 2 bases, with 7 bases spanning the gap.

This clone has only one observation. The chain is built from TRBV30 and TRBJ1-5; no clear D gene. Looked up from germline, CDR1 is GTSNPN and CDR2 is SVGIG (reference sequence). The CDR3 totals 13 residues. V was pared by 0 bases and J by 7 bases, with 10 bases between. The DNA for the CDR3 is TGTGCCTGGAGTGTGGGTAACTGGCAGCCCCAGCATTTT. It translates to CAWSVGNWQPQHF.

V gene TRBV2 combines with J gene TRBJ2-5; 10 bases fit TRBD1. From germline, CDR1 is SNHLY and CDR2 FYNNEI. V lost 7 bases, J lost 5 bases, and 10 bases stayed unmatched. The CDR3 runs 15 residues. The CDR3 nucleotides read TGTGCCAGCAACTTAGGACAGGGGGTCCAGGAGACCCAGTACTTC. Protein sequence: CASNLGQGVQETQYF.

This chain uses TRBV11-3 with TRBJ2-7, with D tentatively TRBD1 (6 bases). The CDR3 spans 13 residues. Germline V gene lookup returns CDR1 SGHNT and CDR2 YENEEA. With 3 bases removed from V and 3 bases from J, the gap between germline ends came to 9 bases. The CDR3 nucleotides read TGTGCCAGCAGCTTCATACAGGGCTACGAGCAGTACTTC. Its protein product is CASSFIQGYEQYF.

The rearrangement links TRBV6-5 to TRBJ1-2; maybe TRBD1 (5 bases). Germline V gives CDR1 MNHEY, CDR2 SVGAGI. This CDR3 spans 15 amino acids. The V end was cut by 0 bases, the J end by 7 bases, with 15 bases between. The CDR3, as DNA: TGTGCCAGCAGTTACTCGATTCGCGCGCAGGGTGGCTACACCTTC. It yields the protein CASSYSIRAQGGYTF.

V and J are TRBV12-3 or TRBV12-4 and TRBJ1-1, with D unresolved. The V end lost 4 bases, the J end lost 1 base, and 7 bases lay between the germline ends. The CDR3 extends over 13 amino acids. CDR3 sequence: CASSWAPNTEAFF. DNA for the CDR3: TGTGCCAGCAGTTGGGCTCCGAACACTGAAGCTTTCTTT.

The chain carries TRBV5-1 and TRBJ1-2; TRBD1 agrees at 7 bases. V dropped 2 bases and J dropped 6; count of bases not matched to a gene: 7. This CDR3 has 14 residues. The germline V gene encodes CDR1 SGHRS and CDR2 YFSETQ. CDR3: CASSFYQTGNGYTF. For the CDR3, the DNA is TGCGCCAGCAGCTTTTATCAGACAGGGAATGGCTACACCTTC. Filled out from reference TRBV5-1 and TRBJ1-2, the complete variable domain reads KAGVTQTPRYLIKTRGQQVTLSCSPISGHRSVSWYQQTPGQGLQFLFEYFSETQRNKGNFPGRFSGRQFSNSRSEMNVSTLELGDSALYLCASSFYQTGNGYTFGSGTRLTVV.

The rearrangement links TRBV5-4 to TRBJ2-2, with D possibly matching TRBD2 (6 bases). V gave up 3 bases and J gave up 6 bases, with 12 bases separating them. Germline assignment: CDR1 SGHNT and CDR2 YYREEE (reference sequence). CDR3 length: 14 amino acids. The CDR3 loop is CASSSPERAGELFF. The CDR3 DNA follows: TGTGCCAGCAGCTCGCCGGAGCGGGCCGGGGAGCTGTTTTTT.

The chain employs TRBV6-1 and TRBJ1-3; D ambiguous. V gave up 2 bases and J gave up 0 bases, with 8 bases separating them. The CDR3 is made up of 15 amino acids. Germline CDR1 reads MNHNS; CDR2 reads SASEGT. As DNA, the CDR3 is TGTGCCAGCAGTGAATGGGGAGACTCTGGAAACACCATATATTTT. It yields the protein CASSEWGDSGNTIYF.

The genes are TRBV7-3 and TRBJ1-1; D is undetermined. CDR3 length: 14 residues. The V and J ends lost 5 bases and 2 bases respectively, with 12 bases between them. Germline V CDR1 and CDR2: SGHTA, FQGTGA. The CDR3 DNA reads as TGTGCCAGCAGCGCAAGTGGGAGAAACACTGAAGCTTTCTTT. It codes for CASSASGRNTEAFF.

V is TRBV29-1 and J is TRBJ2-7; weak D call: TRBD1 (6 bases). The germline V and J ends were trimmed by 2 bases and 0 bases, with 11 bases remaining between them. The CDR3 loop spans 14 amino acids. Germline CDR1 reads SQVTM; CDR2 reads ANQGSEA. The CDR3 is CSVEQGPHSYEQYF. The CDR3 DNA follows: TGCAGCGTTGAACAGGGGCCCCACTCCTACGAGCAGTACTTC.

The rearrangement joins TRBV6-5 to TRBJ1-4, with D perhaps TRBD1 (5 bases). The CDR3 loop spans 15 amino acids. Germline V lookup: CDR1 MNHEY, CDR2 SVGAGI. The V end was cut by 6 bases, the J end by 5 bases, with 16 bases between. In DNA form, the CDR3 reads TGTGCCAGCAGCCCCGAAGGCAGGGAGAATGAAAAACTGTTTTTT. Residues: CASSPEGRENEKLFF.

The chain combines TRBV5-1 with TRBJ1-6, with D possibly being TRBD1 (6 bases). V was shortened by 5 bases and J by 0 bases, with 15 bases between the two germline ends. Germline CDR1 reads SGHRS; CDR2 reads YFSETQ. CDR3 length equals 17 residues. This CDR3 is CASRSDRPDSYNSPLHF. The CDR3 coding sequence is TGCGCCAGCAGATCCGACAGGCCCGACTCCTATAATTCACCCCTCCACTTT.

This clone was counted a single time. The V and J genes are TRBV24-1 and TRBJ2-1; 14 positions agree with TRBD2. Trimming at V came to 5 bases and at J to 5 bases, leaving 7 bases not matched to a gene. The CDR3 contains 17 residues. From germline, CDR1 is KGHDR and CDR2 SFDVKD. CDR3 DNA: TGTGCCACCAGTGGCCCCGGGACTAGCGGGAGCCACAATGAGCAGTTCTTC. Protein: CATSGPGTSGSHNEQFF.